The rows below give T cell receptor beta chains drawn from one sample of a study of cytomegalovirus exposure and HLA in healthy donors. Repertoires were generated with immunoSEQ multiplex PCR, while TCRdb's copy carries only in-frame clones and drops some. This sample's clone table lists approximately 110,000 clones. Source material: PBMCs. Receptor source: a man aged 18-30 years in good health and CMV-seronegative. Both conserved end residues are part of each CDR3. The order of the fields is J gene, D gene, V gene, CDR3 length, CDR3 DNA, CDR3 protein. D genes are given only for firm matches.

TRBJ1-2 . TRBV5-1 13 TGCGCCAGCAGCCCACGCGGAGATGATGGCTACACCTTC CASSPRGDDGYTF
TRBJ2-7 . TRBV30 14 TGTGCCCATACCACGAACAGGTTCGGCGACGAGCAGTACTTC CAHTTNRFGDEQYF
TRBJ2-7 TRBD2 TRBV5-1 15 TGCGCCAGCAGCTTAAAAGCGGGAGGCTCCTACGAGCAGTACTTC CASSLKAGGSYEQYF
TRBJ1-1 . TRBV5-1 14 TGCGCCAGCAGCTTAGGCGCGGCGGACACTGAAGCTTTCTTT CASSLGAADTEAFF
TRBJ2-7 . TRBV27 17 TGTGCCAGCAGTTTATCCGGACAAAACCACCTCTCCTACGAGCAGTACTTC CASSLSGQNHLSYEQYF
TRBJ2-5 TRBD2 TRBV6-1 19 TGTGCCAGCAGTGAATTAGCGGGGGGGCCGTTGGTTCGGAAGGAGACCCAGTACTTC CASSELAGGPLVRKETQYF
TRBJ2-7 TRBD1 TRBV9 15 TGTGCCAGCAGCGCCGGGACAGAGGATCTACGTGAGCAGTACTTC CASSAGTEDLREQYF
TRBJ1-2 . TRBV6-1 13 TGTGCCAGCAGTGAGGGGGCAGCCTATGGCTACACCTTC CASSEGAAYGYTF
TRBJ1-1 . TRBV30 13 TGTGCCTGGAGTGTAAGCGTGAACACTGAAGCTTTCTTT CAWSVSVNTEAFF
TRBJ2-3 TRBD1 TRBV5-4 16 TGTGCCAGCAGGAACCCTGGGACAGGGGGGACAGATACGCAGTATTTT CASRNPGTGGTDTQYF
TRBJ1-4 . TRBV7-2 15 TGTGCCAGCAGCCAACAGGGAAAAGCAAATGAAAAACTGTTTTTT CASSQQGKANEKLFF
TRBJ2-3 . TRBV5-1 13 TGCGCCAGCGCCTCACTCCCTCTAGATACGCAGTATTTT CASASLPLDTQYF
TRBJ2-7 TRBD2 TRBV19 15 TGTGCCAGTAGTATTGTCTCGGGAGGGGACTACGAGCAGTACTTC CASSIVSGGDYEQYF
TRBJ2-7 TRBD1 TRBV2 12 TGTGCCAGCAGTGGACAGGGGGACGAGCAGTACTTC CASSGQGDEQYF
TRBJ2-5 TRBD1 TRBV19 17 TGTGCCAGTAGTATAGAAAACAGGGGGCTGTTCCAAGAGACCCAGTACTTC CASSIENRGLFQETQYF
TRBJ2-1 . TRBV6-1 14 TGTGCCAGCATATGGGACTTAACTTACAATGAGCAGTTCTTC CASIWDLTYNEQFF
TRBJ2-1 . TRBV5-1 14 TGCGCCAGCAGCTCAACGCAGGACTACAATGAGCAGTTCTTC CASSSTQDYNEQFF
TRBJ1-6 . TRBV6-5 14 TGTGCCAGCAGTGGGCAGGGGAATAATTCACCCCTCCACTTT CASSGQGNNSPLHF
TRBJ2-7 TRBD2 TRBV29-1 14 TGCAGCGCCGGAGGCGCGGGAGGGGCATACGAGCAGTACTTC CSAGGAGGAYEQYF
TRBJ1-5 . TRBV4-1 18 TGCGCCAGCAGCCAACCGCAGGGAGCGGGTAGCAGCAATCAGCCCCAGCATTTT CASSQPQGAGSSNQPQHF
TRBJ1-1 . TRBV27 15 TGTGCCAGCAGTCCCCCCGGGTTTATGAACACTGAAGCTTTCTTT CASSPPGFMNTEAFF
TRBJ1-2 . TRBV2 15 TGTGCCAGCAGTGAAATGGGACAAGGCGGACGTGGCTACACCTTC CASSEMGQGGRGYTF
TRBJ1-6 . TRBV5-4 14 TGTGCCAGCAGCCCCTTGGTGCGAAATTCACCCCTCCACTTT CASSPLVRNSPLHF
TRBJ2-2 TRBD2 TRBV29-1 13 TGCAGCGCAGCAACTAGCGACGGTGGGGAGCTGTTTTTT CSAATSDGGELFF
TRBJ1-2 . TRBV11-2 13 TGTGCCAGCAGCCAACAGAATAACTATGGCTACACCTTC CASSQQNNYGYTF
TRBJ1-5 . TRBV2 13 TGTGCCAGCAGGTGGAGTAGCAATCAGCCCCAGCATTTT CASRWSSNQPQHF
TRBJ1-5 . TRBV5-8 18 TGTGCCAGCAGCCGGGCGCAGGGAAGGGAAAGGAGCAATCAGCCCCAGCATTTT CASSRAQGRERSNQPQHF
TRBJ1-5 . TRBV4-1 15 TGCGCCAGCACCCCGGGGAGGGGCCTAAATCAGCCCCAGCATTTT CASTPGRGLNQPQHF
TRBJ2-7 TRBD2 TRBV19 16 TGTGCCAGTAGTACGAACGCGGGAGGGCACTCCTACGAGCAGTACTTC CASSTNAGGHSYEQYF
TRBJ2-6 . TRBV30 15 TGTGCCCGATCCGGAGGGAATGTGGGGGCCAACGTCCTGACTTTC CARSGGNVGANVLTF
TRBJ2-1 . TRBV15 12 TGTGCCACCAGCCCCACCGGAGATGAGCAGTTCTTC CATSPTGDEQFF
TRBJ2-7 . TRBV19 15 TGTGCCAGTAGTATCGTTCCCGCTAGCTCCTACGAGCAGTACTTC CASSIVPASSYEQYF
TRBJ1-3 . TRBV28 14 TGTGCCAGCATTAAAAGCCGCTCTGGAAACACCATATATTTT CASIKSRSGNTIYF
TRBJ2-5 TRBD2 TRBV6-5 15 TGTGCCAGCAGTTGGATTAGCGGGGGACAAGAGACCCAGTACTTC CASSWISGGQETQYF
TRBJ2-3 . TRBV5-1 15 TGCGCCAGCAGCTTGCAGTCCCAAAGCACAGATACGCAGTATTTT CASSLQSQSTDTQYF
TRBJ2-7 . TRBV5-1 14 TGCGCCAGCAGCTTTACCAGGGATTCTCTCGAGCAGTACTTC CASSFTRDSLEQYF
TRBJ2-7 TRBD2 TRBV7-9 15 TGTGCCAGCAGCCCCGGACTAGCGGGACGCTACGAGCAGTACTTC CASSPGLAGRYEQYF
TRBJ1-1 TRBD1 TRBV5-6 13 TGTGCCACCCAGGGGGCAGGGGACACTGAAGCTTTCTTT CATQGAGDTEAFF
TRBJ1-1 TRBD1 TRBV5-1 15 TGCGCCAGCAGCTTCCGGACAGGGCAGAACACTGAAGCTTTCTTT CASSFRTGQNTEAFF
TRBJ1-2 . TRBV7-9 13 TGTGCCAGCAGCTTAGGACGGGACTATGGCTACACCTTC CASSLGRDYGYTF
TRBJ2-1 TRBD1 TRBV10-3 18 TGTGCCATCAGGGGACAGGGTAACGGGGCCGGCTCCTACAATGAGCAGTTCTTC CAIRGQGNGAGSYNEQFF
TRBJ2-1 TRBD2 TRBV29-1 14 TGCAGCGCCCCTAGCGGGAGTTGGAACAATGAGCAGTTCTTC CSAPSGSWNNEQFF
TRBJ1-6 . TRBV30 16 TGTGCCTGGAGTGTACCTTTCGAGGATTCCATTTCACCCCTCCACTTT CAWSVPFEDSISPLHF
TRBJ2-1 TRBD2 TRBV13 16 TGTGCCAGCAGCTTAGCCCCGGGACTGGGGGGGGATGAGCAGTTCTTC CASSLAPGLGGDEQFF
TRBJ2-2 TRBD1 TRBV19 16 TGTGCCAGTAGCATTCGGGACAGGGCTCTGACCGGGGAGCTGTTTTTT CASSIRDRALTGELFF
TRBJ1-2 . TRBV29-1 15 TGCAGCGTTGAGAGGATTACCGGGAGGTCAAATGGCTACACCTTC CSVERITGRSNGYTF
TRBJ1-1 TRBD1 TRBV19 14 TGTGCCAGTTCTCCCGGGACAGGGAACACTGAAGCTTTCTTT CASSPGTGNTEAFF